A single sample gave rise to the 26 T cell receptor beta chains below, sequenced in a study of shared clonotypes between healthy human individuals (dated by TCRdb to about 2020). To prepare the library, the immunoSEQ multiplex PCR assay was applied. TCRdb took over this immuneACCESS table, retaining in-frame rearrangements with V and J assigned. Such tables are incomplete; in checked studies, under half of the missing clones stem from an unresolved V gene, and the remainder is unexplained. The sample includes 2 million to 2.5 million clones, with roughly 93% observed a single time. The ten largest make up about 0.38% of the sample. Sequencing input: naive CD4+ T cells from PBMCs. This specimen's cell subset or site label, interpreted: CD45RA+ positively selected. Receptors were obtained from a man younger than 30 in good health. Some clones in this sample may be carry-over from other donors' samples.

The chain employs TRBV14 and TRBJ2-2, with D possibly TRBD1 on 6 matching bases. The V and J ends lost 4 bases and 5 bases respectively, with 11 bases between them. Germline V gene data show CDR1 as SGHDN and CDR2 as FVKESK. CDR3 length: 14 residues. DNA for the CDR3: TGTGCCAGCAGCCTGCTCAGGGGAACCGGGGAGCTGTTTTTT. Protein sequence: CASSLLRGTGELFF.

Turning to this clone: The same CDR3 arises from other DNA sequences in this sample as well. The gene calls are TRBV30 and TRBJ1-5; a weak D match, TRBD1 (6 bases). Germline V CDR1 and CDR2: GTSNPN, SVGIG (reference sequence). This CDR3 spans 13 amino acids. V lost 1 base to trimming and J lost 7 bases, with 11 bases between them. The CDR3: CAWSGGGGQPQHF. The CDR3 DNA sequence: TGTGCCTGGAGTGGGGGGGGCGGGCAGCCCCAGCATTTT. The whole variable domain, filled in from reference TRBV30 and TRBJ1-5, reads SQTIHQWPATLVQPVGSPLSLECTVEGTSNPNLYWYRQAAGRGLQLLFYSVGIGQISSEVPQNLSASRPQDRQFILSSKKLLLSDSGFYLCAWSGGGGQPQHFGDGTRLSIL.

The rearrangement uses TRBV19 and TRBJ1-2; TRBD1 aligns across 11 bases. The CDR3 consists of 15 residues. Germline V gene sequence: CDR1 LNHDA, CDR2 SQIVND (reference sequence). The ends lost 7 bases at V and 3 bases at J; junction bases unmatched: 7. CDR3 protein: CASITRTGGDYGYTF. The CDR3 nucleotides are TGTGCCAGTATCACGAGGACAGGGGGCGACTATGGCTACACCTTC.

Details on this clone: This sample includes further DNA sequences coding for the same CDR3. This rearrangement joins TRBV7-9 to TRBJ2-7, with TRBD1 matching 9 bases. Germline V lookup: CDR1 SEHNR, CDR2 FQNEAQ (reference sequence). Trimming cost V 5 bases and J 2 bases; bases outside gene matches: 4. The length of the CDR3 is 14 residues. CDR3 DNA: TGTGCCAGCAGCCCCGGACAGGGGACCTACGAGCAGTACTTC. Translating it yields CASSPGQGTYEQYF.

The rearrangement joins TRBV10-3 to TRBJ1-2; the D gene is possibly TRBD1 (5 bases). The CDR3 consists of 14 residues. V lost 8 bases and J 5 bases, leaving 18 bases between the germline ends. The V gene's germline CDR1 is ENHRY and CDR2 SYGVKD. The CDR3 loop reads CAIALGEGRYGYTF. Here the CDR3 DNA reads TGTGCCATCGCCCTTGGGGAGGGGAGGTATGGCTACACCTTC.

The CDR3 coding sequence is TGTGCCAGCAGACCCGGACAGGGAGGCTACACCTTC. Protein sequence: CASRPGQGGYTF. The rearrangement uses TRBV28 and TRBJ1-2; 8 positions match TRBD1. This CDR3 is 12 amino acids long. Germline CDR1 and CDR2: MDHEN and SYDVKM. After removal of 6 bases from V and 8 bases from J, the junction contained 5 bases not matched to a gene.

The CDR3 DNA follows: TGTGCCACCCTGGCGGGAGTTAGGAGCCCCTCTGGGGCCAACGTCCTGACTTTC. It is translated as CATLAGVRSPSGANVLTF. The chain combines TRBV28 with TRBJ2-6, with TRBD2 identical over 7 bases. V lost 10 bases to trimming and J lost 0 bases; unmatched junction nucleotides: 15. This CDR3 is built from 18 residues. CDR1 and CDR2 (germline): MDHEN, SYDVKM.

The rearrangement joins TRBV5-1 to TRBJ2-3, with TRBD1 identical over 9 bases. CDR3 size: 16 residues. Germline CDR1 and CDR2: SGHRS and YFSETQ. V dropped 4 bases and J dropped 4; count of bases not matched to a gene: 10. CDR3 nucleotides: TGCGCCAGCAGCCCGGTCCCCACAGGGGGCTCAGATACGCAGTATTTT. Residues: CASSPVPTGGSDTQYF.

J is TRBJ1-2 and V is TRBV6-4; TRBD1 is a possible D gene (5 bases). Trimming removed 2 bases from V and 3 bases from J, with 16 bases in between. Per the germline V gene, CDR1 is MRHNA and CDR2 is SNTAGT. CDR3 length: 16 amino acids. CDR3 in amino acids: CASSDPGSGGDYGYTF. For the CDR3, the DNA is TGTGCCAGCAGTGACCCCGGGTCTGGGGGTGACTATGGCTACACCTTC.

This rearrangement joins TRBV28 to TRBJ2-7, with 13 bases fitting TRBD2. The CDR3 is 16 residues long. V was clipped by 8 bases and J by 3 bases; unmatched bases: 10. Germline V lookup: CDR1 MDHEN, CDR2 SYDVKM. CDR3 DNA: TGTGCCAGCCGTCCTCCGAGGACTAGCGGGAGCTACGAGCAGTACTTC. Amino acids: CASRPPRTSGSYEQYF. The entire variable domain, with the rest obtained from reference TRBV28 and TRBJ2-7, is as follows: DVKVTQSSRYLVKRTGEKVFLECVQDMDHENMFWYRQDPGLGLRLIYFSYDVKMKEKGDIPEGYSVSREKKERFSLILESASTNQTSMYLCASRPPRTSGSYEQYFGPGTRLTVT.

V gene TRBV5-5 combines with J gene TRBJ1-1; a weak D match, TRBD1 (5 bases). Trimming removed 3 bases at V and 3 bases at J, with 12 bases between. The CDR3 loop spans 14 amino acids. CDR1 and CDR2 (germline): SGHKS, YYEKEE (reference sequence). In nucleotides, the CDR3 is TGTGCCAGCAGCTGGGGGTTCGCGGACACTGAAGCTTTCTTT. It encodes CASSWGFADTEAFF.

This clone was detected once. This rearrangement joins TRBV11-2 to TRBJ2-5; 7 bases map to TRBD2. In germline, CDR1 is SGHAT, CDR2 FQNNGV. The CDR3 is 15 residues long. The trim removed 0 bases at V and 4 bases at J, leaving 5 bases unmatched. CDR3 sequence (DNA): TGTGCCAGCAGCTTAGATCTGGCTAGCGGAGAGACCCAGTACTTC. Protein product: CASSLDLASGETQYF.

The J gene is TRBJ2-3, the V gene TRBV7-2; weak D call: TRBD2 (6 bases). Germline V gives CDR1 SGHTA, CDR2 FQGNSA. Trimming left V 9 bases short and J 0 bases short, with 10 bases between. The CDR3 length is 13 residues. The CDR3 reads CASGLASTDTQYF. The CDR3 nucleotides read TGTGCCAGTGGGCTAGCGAGCACAGATACGCAGTATTTT. The complete variable domain, with remaining parts taken from reference TRBV7-2 and TRBJ2-3, reads GAGVSQSPSNKVTEKGKDVELRCDPISGHTALYWYRQSLGQGLEFLIYFQGNSAPDKSGLPSDRFSAERTGGSVSTLTIQRTQQEDSAVYLCASGLASTDTQYFGPGTRLTVL.

The chain combines TRBV19 with TRBJ1-1; TRBD1 matches 10 bases. Germline assignment: CDR1 LNHDA and CDR2 SQIVND (reference sequence). The length of the CDR3 is 15 residues. With V trimmed by 7 bases and J by 6 bases, 11 bases remained unmatched. This CDR3 is CASTSRGTGEAEAFF. In DNA form, the CDR3 reads TGTGCCAGTACCTCAAGAGGGACAGGGGAGGCTGAAGCTTTCTTT.

The chain has TRBV20-1 and TRBJ2-7; 9 bases map to TRBD1. Germline V lookup: CDR1 DFQATT, CDR2 SNEGSKA (reference sequence). The CDR3 extends over 11 amino acids. CDR3 region: CRSDRGEGQYF. The CDR3 coding sequence is TGCAGAAGTGACAGGGGGGAGGGGCAGTACTTC.

The gene calls are TRBV6-1 and TRBJ1-2; tentatively, D is TRBD1 (6 bases). The CDR3 consists of 15 residues. V lost 1 base to trimming and J lost 4 bases, with 13 bases between them. CDR1 is MNHNS, CDR2 SASEGT, per germline. CDR3: CASSEVGGASYGYTF. The CDR3 DNA sequence: TGTGCCAGCAGTGAAGTCGGGGGCGCAAGCTATGGCTACACCTTC.

This clone was picked up one time. Different DNA sequences within this sample yield the same CDR3. The gene calls are TRBV28 and TRBJ1-4, with TRBD1 as a possible D gene (6 bases). The CDR3 extends over 12 amino acids. Trimming stripped 5 bases from V and 11 bases from J, with 12 bases between. The V gene's germline CDR1 is MDHEN and CDR2 SYDVKM. In nucleotides, the CDR3 is TGTGCCAGCAGTCTCAGGGGAGGGAAACTGTTTTTT. Translated, it gives CASSLRGGKLFF.

The chain recombines TRBV5-1 with TRBJ2-3; D gene uncertain. The CDR3 runs 12 residues. Germline CDR1 is SGHRS and CDR2 is YFSETQ. V lost 0 bases to trimming and J lost 6 bases, with 5 bases between them. For the CDR3, the DNA is TGCGCCAGCAGCTTGGAGGATGATACGCAGTATTTT. It encodes CASSLEDDTQYF.

The genes are TRBV4-3 and TRBJ2-5; TRBD2 matches at 8 bases. There are 16 residues in the CDR3. With V trimmed by 0 bases and J by 0 bases, 3 bases remained unmatched. CDR1 and CDR2 (germline): LGHNA, YSLEER. The CDR3 region has the DNA TGCGCCAGCAGCCAAGAGCTAGCGGGCCACCAAGAGACCCAGTACTTC. As protein: CASSQELAGHQETQYF.

A word on this clone: The same CDR3 is also encoded by other DNA sequences in this sample. The chain has TRBV9 and TRBJ2-5, with D hard to call. The CDR3 covers 13 residues. Trimming removed 0 bases from V and 1 base from J, with 4 bases in between. The germline gives CDR1 SGDLS, CDR2 YYNGEE. CDR3 region: CASSVGTQETQYF. The CDR3 DNA reads TGTGCCAGCAGCGTAGGAACCCAAGAGACCCAGTACTTC. Drawing the rest from reference TRBV9 and TRBJ2-5, the complete variable domain is DSGVTQTPKHLITATGQRVTLRCSPRSGDLSVYWYQQSLDQGLQFLIQYYNGEERAKGNILERFSAQQFPDLHSELNLSSLELGDSALYFCASSVGTQETQYFGPGTRLLVL.

V is TRBV5-1 and J is TRBJ2-5, with 9 positions matching TRBD2. In germline, CDR1 is SGHRS, CDR2 YFSETQ. The CDR3 is 19 amino acids. The V gene end was trimmed by 6 bases and the J gene end by 4 bases; junction bases not matched to a gene: 22. CDR3: CASTRVGVAGAIGGETQYF. In DNA form, the CDR3 reads TGCGCCAGCACCCGGGTCGGGGTAGCGGGAGCGATCGGGGGAGAGACCCAGTACTTC.

The chain recombines TRBV28 with TRBJ2-5; no definite D call. Trimming took 3 bases from V and 10 from J, leaving 15 bases between them. Germline CDR1 reads MDHEN; CDR2 reads SYDVKM. This CDR3 region has 13 residues. The DNA of the CDR3 is TGTGCCAGCAGTTTCCCTTTCTGGGGAAACCAGTACTTC. Translated: CASSFPFWGNQYF.

The chain carries TRBV30 and TRBJ2-7; 8 nucleotides line up with TRBD2. This CDR3 contains 14 residues. Per germline, CDR1 GTSNPN and CDR2 SVGIG (reference sequence). Losses at the gene ends were 2 bases for V and 0 bases for J; bases not matched to a gene: 3. CDR3 in amino acids: CAWSRGGNSYEQYF. The DNA of the CDR3 is TGTGCCTGGAGTCGGGGGGGCAACTCCTACGAGCAGTACTTC.

This chain links TRBV11-2 with TRBJ2-5; D is perhaps TRBD1 (5 bases). The CDR3 spans 14 residues. Between the trimmed V and J ends, which lost 5 bases and 8 bases, there was a span of 18 bases. Germline-derived CDR1 and CDR2 are SGHAT and FQNNGV. This CDR3 is CASSKAAQGATQYF. DNA for the CDR3: TGTGCCAGCAGCAAGGCGGCGCAGGGCGCTACCCAGTACTTC.

The rearrangement joins TRBV6-1 to TRBJ2-7; 13 positions match TRBD2. CDR3 size: 15 residues. The germline V gene encodes CDR1 MNHNS and CDR2 SASEGT. Trimming removed 4 bases from V and 5 bases from J; junction bases left unmatched: 5. In DNA, the CDR3 is TGTGCCAGCAGTGTAGGGACTAGCGGGGAGAACGAGCAGTACTTC. It is translated as CASSVGTSGENEQYF.

This chain links TRBV19 with TRBJ2-2; 7 bases line up with TRBD2. From germline, CDR1 is LNHDA and CDR2 SQIVND (reference sequence). The length of the CDR3 is 17 residues. With 4 bases clipped from V and 2 bases from J, the junction kept 10 bases outside the gene matches. CDR3 residues: CASSNPPASGNTGELFF. The CDR3 DNA is TGTGCCAGTAGTAACCCCCCCGCTAGCGGAAACACCGGGGAGCTGTTTTTT.